The clone carrying this T cell receptor beta chain was observed once. The assay was immunoSEQ multiplex PCR, and TCRdb's table has in-frame clones only and misses some. The top ten hold about 1.9% of the sample, which has 200,000 to 300,000 clones, around 83% seen once. The entry originates in a study of blood T cell repertoires in COVID-19. Trimming at V came to 4 bases and at J to 1 base, leaving 6 bases not matched to a gene. The CDR3 is 16 residues long. Germline CDR1 reads KGHSH; CDR2 reads LQKENI. This receptor was taken from a young man who had recovered from COVID-19. The sample was peripheral blood. The V call is TRBV18, the J call TRBJ1-5; TRBD1 agrees at 8 bases. The CDR3, as DNA: TGTGCCAGCTCACAGGGGACAGGAAGAAGCAATCAGCCCCAGCATTTT. This codes for CASSQGTGRSNQPQHF.